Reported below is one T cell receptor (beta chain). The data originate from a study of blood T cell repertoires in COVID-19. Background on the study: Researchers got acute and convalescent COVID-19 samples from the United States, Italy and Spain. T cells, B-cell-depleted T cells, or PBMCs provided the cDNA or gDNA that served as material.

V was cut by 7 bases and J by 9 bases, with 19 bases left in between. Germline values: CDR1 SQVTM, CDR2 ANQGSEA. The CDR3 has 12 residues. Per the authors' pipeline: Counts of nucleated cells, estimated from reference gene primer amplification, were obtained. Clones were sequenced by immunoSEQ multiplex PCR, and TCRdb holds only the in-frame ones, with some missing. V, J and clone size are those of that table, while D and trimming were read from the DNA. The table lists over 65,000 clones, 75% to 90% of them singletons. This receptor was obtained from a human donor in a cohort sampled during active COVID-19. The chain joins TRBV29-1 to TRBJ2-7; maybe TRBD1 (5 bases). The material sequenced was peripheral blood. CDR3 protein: CSGANIQGAQYF. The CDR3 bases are TGCAGCGGGGCGAATATCCAGGGTGCGCAGTACTTC.